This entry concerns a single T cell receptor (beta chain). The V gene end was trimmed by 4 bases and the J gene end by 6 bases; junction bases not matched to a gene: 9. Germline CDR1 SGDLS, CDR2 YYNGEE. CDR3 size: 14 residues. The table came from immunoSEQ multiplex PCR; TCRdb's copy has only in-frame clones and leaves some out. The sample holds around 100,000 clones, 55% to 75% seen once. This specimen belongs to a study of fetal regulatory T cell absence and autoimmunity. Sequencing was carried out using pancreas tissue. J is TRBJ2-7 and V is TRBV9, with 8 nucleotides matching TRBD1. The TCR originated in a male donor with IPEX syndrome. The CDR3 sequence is CASSPSTGVAEQYF. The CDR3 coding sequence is TGTGCCAGCAGCCCGTCGACAGGGGTAGCCGAGCAGTACTTC.